One sample yielded the 16 T cell receptor beta chains listed below, sequenced in a study of shared clonotypes between healthy human individuals. Profiled with immunoSEQ multiplex PCR; TCRdb holds only in-frame clones, not every one. The sample records about 700,000 clones, 92% being singletons. Naive CD8 cells were CD45RO-negative, positively selected for CCR7, excluding terminally differentiated effector memory CD45RA+ cells. Sequenced input: naive CD8+ T cells sorted from blood. These receptors originate from a man aged 30-40 years in good health.

This chain uses TRBV9 with TRBJ2-3; 7 positions match TRBD2. The length of the CDR3 is 13 residues. Germline V gene sequence: CDR1 SGDLS, CDR2 YYNGEE. V gave up 0 bases and J gave up 5 bases; unmatched junction bases: 0. CDR3 DNA: TGTGCCAGCAGCGTAGCGGGAGGAGATACGCAGTATTTT. As protein: CASSVAGGDTQYF.

On this clone: Different DNA sequences within this sample yield the same CDR3. The chain carries TRBV7-6 and TRBJ2-1; tentative D call: TRBD2 (5 bases). CDR1 SGHVS and CDR2 FNYEAQ come from the germline V gene. The V gene lost 1 base and the J gene lost 7 bases, with 8 bases spanning the gap. CDR3 length equals 13 residues. CDR3 DNA: TGTGCCAGCAGCTTAGTAGGCGGGAATGAGCAGTTCTTC. This gives the protein CASSLVGGNEQFF.

The chain combines TRBV28 with TRBJ1-2; 8 bases are a match to TRBD1. The CDR3 extends over 15 amino acids. The J segment lost 4 bases and the V segment lost 2 bases, leaving 6 bases of the junction unmatched. The germline CDR1 and CDR2 sequences are MDHEN and SYDVKM. The CDR3 DNA is TGTGCCAGCAGTTTACCCCGGACAGGGCCCTATGGCTACACCTTC. Translated: CASSLPRTGPYGYTF.

V gene TRBV2 combines with J gene TRBJ1-2; D is unclear. V was pared by 9 bases and J by 4 bases, with 15 bases between. The CDR3 has 13 residues. Germline V CDR1 and CDR2: SNHLY, FYNNEI. DNA of the CDR3: TGTGCCAGGTCCGAGGCTACGGGCTATGGCTACACCTTC. Amino acids: CARSEATGYGYTF.

The CDR3 reads CASSSGTGGGDTEAFF. CDR3 bases: TGTGCCAGCAGCTCCGGGACAGGGGGAGGGGACACTGAAGCTTTCTTT. The chain couples TRBV7-8 to TRBJ1-1; 11 bases align to TRBD1. Germline V gene sequence: CDR1 SGHVS, CDR2 FQNEAQ. This CDR3 region has 16 residues. V lost 4 bases and J lost 3; bases outside the gene matches: 7.

The V gene is TRBV5-1, the J gene TRBJ2-5, with D unclear. V lost 0 bases, J lost 5 bases, and 8 bases lay in between. The CDR3 loop spans 13 amino acids. Germline values: CDR1 SGHRS, CDR2 YFSETQ. CDR3 loop: CASSLEGWETQYF. In nucleotides, the CDR3 is TGCGCCAGCAGCTTGGAGGGTTGGGAGACCCAGTACTTC.

This clone was observed a handful of times. The CDR3 DNA reads TGTGGGTTGGATACGCAGTATTTT. Translation gives CGLDTQYF. The chain carries TRBV7-9 and TRBJ2-3; D not certain. CDR3 length equals 8 residues. Germline V gene lookup returns CDR1 SEHNR and CDR2 FQNEAQ (reference sequence).

The chain is built from TRBV27 and TRBJ2-3; no clear D gene. Germline V gene sequence: CDR1 MNHEY, CDR2 SMNVEV (reference sequence). There are 14 residues in the CDR3. V lost 8 bases and J lost 1, with 13 bases in between. In DNA form, the CDR3 reads TGTGCCAGCCCCCTAGGAAGGGGCACAGATACGCAGTATTTT. It translates to CASPLGRGTDTQYF.

The chain combines TRBV27 with TRBJ2-5; the D is unclear. There are 14 residues in the CDR3. V lost 3 bases and J lost 4, with 12 bases in between. Germline lookup yields CDR1 MNHEY and CDR2 SMNVEV (reference sequence). The CDR3 loop is CASSLGSSRETQYF. CDR3 coding DNA: TGTGCCAGCAGTTTGGGTAGCTCGCGAGAGACCCAGTACTTC.

A word on this clone: Distinct nucleotide sequences in the sample also encode this CDR3. This rearrangement joins TRBV27 to TRBJ2-7; TRBD1 matches at 8 bases. Trimming at V came to 3 bases and at J to 4 bases, leaving 5 bases not matched to a gene. CDR1 is MNHEY, CDR2 SMNVEV, per germline (reference sequence). The CDR3 contains 14 residues. CDR3 coding DNA: TGTGCCAGCAGTTTGTCAGGGGGCCTGTACGAGCAGTACTTC. Encoded protein: CASSLSGGLYEQYF.

The J gene is TRBJ2-1, the V gene TRBV5-1; no clear D. V lost 3 bases and J 8 bases, leaving 12 bases between the germline ends. Per the germline V gene, CDR1 is SGHRS and CDR2 is YFSETQ. CDR3 length equals 13 residues. CDR3 residues: CASSSPGRHEQFF. The DNA for the CDR3 is TGCGCCAGCAGCTCCCCCGGGCGGCATGAGCAGTTCTTC.

CDR3 residues: CSVKKGTGHTEAFF. CDR3 bases: TGCAGCGTTAAAAAGGGAACAGGGCACACTGAAGCTTTCTTT. The chain combines TRBV29-1 with TRBJ1-1, with a tentative D call TRBD1 (6 bases). CDR3 length: 14 amino acids. With 5 bases removed from V and 3 bases from J, the gap between germline ends came to 16 bases. CDR1 is SQVTM and CDR2 is ANQGSEA in the germline V gene. The full variable domain, completed using reference TRBV29-1 and TRBJ1-1, is SAVISQKPSRDICQRGTSLTIQCQVDSQVTMMFWYRQQPGQSLTLIATANQGSEATYESGFVIDKFPISRPNLTFSTLTVSNMSPEDSSIYLCSVKKGTGHTEAFFGQGTRLTVV.

The rearrangement uses TRBV27 and TRBJ2-1; 7 bases match TRBD1. CDR1 is MNHEY, CDR2 SMNVEV, per germline (reference sequence). This CDR3 has 12 amino acids. V trimming: 6 bases; J trimming: 6 bases; junction bases outside the gene matches: 2. CDR3 sequence: CASRDRLNEQFF. The CDR3 nucleotides are TGTGCCAGCAGGGACAGGCTCAATGAGCAGTTCTTC.

This chain links TRBV7-2 with TRBJ2-1; D uncertain. With 5 bases removed from V and 4 bases from J, the gap between germline ends came to 21 bases. Germline loops: CDR1 SGHTA, CDR2 FQGNSA. This CDR3 comprises 17 residues. This CDR3 reads CASSPNLVSNPYNEQFF. In DNA form, the CDR3 reads TGTGCCAGCAGCCCGAACTTGGTCTCAAACCCTTACAATGAGCAGTTCTTC.

The chain recombines TRBV11-2 with TRBJ2-1; D not certain. This CDR3 is 14 amino acids long. Germline V lookup: CDR1 SGHAT, CDR2 FQNNGV. Deletions cut 2 bases from V and 8 bases from J, with 13 bases between. The DNA of the CDR3 is TGTGCCAGCAGCTTACCCGGCCGTCCGGATGAGCAGTTCTTC. Translated, it gives CASSLPGRPDEQFF.

This rearrangement joins TRBV7-8 to TRBJ1-5, with 8 bases aligning to TRBD1. CDR3 size: 15 residues. After removal of 6 bases from V and 1 base from J, the junction contained 5 bases not matched to a gene. Germline assignment: CDR1 SGHVS and CDR2 FQNEAQ. CDR3 protein: CASRAQGGSNQPQHF. The DNA of the CDR3 is TGTGCCAGCAGGGCACAGGGGGGAAGCAATCAGCCCCAGCATTTT.